This entry describes one T cell receptor (beta chain). In the source study's methods: From reference gene primer amplification, estimates of nucleated cell counts were derived. Using immunoSEQ multiplex PCR, the repertoire was profiled, and TCRdb retains in-frame clones only, with some absent. V, J and clone size are those of that table, while D and trimming were read from the DNA. Here the sample spans about 67,000 clones, approximately 88% being singletons. These data belong to a study of blood T cell repertoires in COVID-19. Study details: The samples span acute and convalescent COVID-19 from the United States, Italy and Spain. PBMCs, B-cell-depleted T cells, or T cells were the source of the cDNA or gDNA that made up the material.

V was clipped by 0 bases and J by 5 bases; unmatched bases: 4. Germline assignment: CDR1 GTSNPN and CDR2 SVGIG (reference sequence). The CDR3 has 14 amino acids. The sequence came from a woman aged 55-70 years with acute or convalescent COVID-19. Sequencing was carried out using peripheral blood. The chain links TRBV30 to TRBJ1-3; 7 bases are shared with TRBD1. This chain's CDR3 is CAWSVWTGRNTIYF. Here the CDR3 DNA reads TGTGCCTGGAGTGTATGGACAGGTCGAAACACCATATATTTT.